This entry features one T cell receptor (beta chain) sequence. Antigen specificity is unknown. Repertoires were generated with immunoSEQ multiplex PCR, while TCRdb's copy carries only in-frame clones and drops some. The table shows roughly 180,000 clones, with approximately 94% occurring only once. This record belongs to a study of T cell responses to AZD1222 COVID-19 vaccine. Study as a whole: Timing groups of about 4 and about 12 weeks for second doses were pooled.

Per germline, CDR1 SGHRS and CDR2 YFSETQ. Losses at the gene ends were 4 bases for V and 5 bases for J; bases not matched to a gene: 4. This CDR3 contains 13 residues. Study observations and caveats: Spike-specific TCRs gained breadth and depth after people received two AZD1222 doses.

The V and J genes are TRBV5-1 and TRBJ2-7, with TRBD1 identical over 9 bases. The sequenced sample was peripheral blood, obtained on day 0 of AZD1222 vaccination. The TCR was taken from an adult in good health. The CDR3 spells CASSVGTGNEQYF. The CDR3 region has the DNA TGCGCCAGCAGCGTCGGGACAGGGAACGAGCAGTACTTC.